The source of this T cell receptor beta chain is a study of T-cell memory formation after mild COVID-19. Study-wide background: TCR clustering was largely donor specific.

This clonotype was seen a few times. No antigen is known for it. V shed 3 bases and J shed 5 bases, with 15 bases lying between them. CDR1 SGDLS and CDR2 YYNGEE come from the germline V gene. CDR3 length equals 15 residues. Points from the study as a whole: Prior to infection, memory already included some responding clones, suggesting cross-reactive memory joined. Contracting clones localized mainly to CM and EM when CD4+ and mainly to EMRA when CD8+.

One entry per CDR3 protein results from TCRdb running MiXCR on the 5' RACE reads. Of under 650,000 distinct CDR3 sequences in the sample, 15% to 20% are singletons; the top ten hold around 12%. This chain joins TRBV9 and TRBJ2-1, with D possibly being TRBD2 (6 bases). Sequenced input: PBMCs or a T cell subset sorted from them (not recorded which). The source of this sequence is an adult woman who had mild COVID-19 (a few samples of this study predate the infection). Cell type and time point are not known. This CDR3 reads CASSGRESLHNEQFF. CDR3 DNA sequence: TGTGCCAGCAGCGGTCGGGAGAGTCTACACAATGAGCAGTTCTTC.